The rows below give T cell receptor beta chains drawn from one sample of a study of blood T cell repertoires in COVID-19. The assay was immunoSEQ multiplex PCR, and TCRdb's table has in-frame clones only and misses some. The top ten hold about 7.8% of the sample, which has about 200,000 clones, more than 80% seen once. The material sequenced was peripheral blood. The receptors shown here come from a woman older than 75 with COVID-19, enrolled during active disease. Both conserved end residues are part of each CDR3. The D gene is left open where the match is weak. A row's size may be missing; if present it is once, few, many or a size class.

D gene: -
J gene: TRBJ1-2
clone size: few
V gene: TRBV5-1
CDR3 DNA: TGCGCCAGCAGCTTGGGGACAGTAGAGAGAGAACGTGGCTACACCTTC
CDR3 protein: CASSLGTVERERGYTF

D gene: -
J gene: TRBJ2-6
clone size: -
V gene: TRBV5-1
CDR3 DNA: TGCGCCAGCAGCTCGAGGGCCTCTGGGGCCAACGTCCTGACTTTC
CDR3 protein: CASSSRASGANVLTF

D gene: TRBD1
J gene: TRBJ1-4
clone size: -
V gene: TRBV7-2
CDR3 DNA: TGTGCCAGCAGCTCAGGGGGGATCCGGGAAAAACTGTTTTTT
CDR3 protein: CASSSGGIREKLFF

D gene: -
J gene: TRBJ1-2
clone size: -
V gene: TRBV19
CDR3 DNA: TGTGCCAGTAGTATAAATGGCAGGGGTAACTATGGCTACACCTTC
CDR3 protein: CASSINGRGNYGYTF

D gene: -
J gene: TRBJ1-1
clone size: -
V gene: TRBV12-3/TRBV12-4
CDR3 DNA: TGTGCCAGCAGTTGGAGGGTAGGCACTGAAGCTTTCTTT
CDR3 protein: CASSWRVGTEAFF

D gene: -
J gene: TRBJ2-7
clone size: few
V gene: TRBV19
CDR3 DNA: TGTGCCAGCTCTTCGACAGATTCCTACGAGCAGTACTTC
CDR3 protein: CASSSTDSYEQYF

D gene: -
J gene: TRBJ1-6
clone size: many
V gene: TRBV5-1
CDR3 DNA: TGCGCCAGCAGCTCCGAGGGTCGTAGGGATTCACCCCTCCACTTT
CDR3 protein: CASSSEGRRDSPLHF

D gene: TRBD2
J gene: TRBJ2-7
clone size: -
V gene: TRBV7-9
CDR3 DNA: TGTGCCAGCAGCCTGGTCTCCGGGACTAGCGGGGGGGAGCAGTACTTC
CDR3 protein: CASSLVSGTSGGEQYF

D gene: -
J gene: TRBJ1-1
clone size: many
V gene: TRBV9
CDR3 DNA: TGTGCCAGCAGCCCGCGCGACACTGAAGCTTTCTTT
CDR3 protein: CASSPRDTEAFF

D gene: -
J gene: TRBJ1-6
clone size: -
V gene: TRBV10-2
CDR3 DNA: TGCGCCAGCAGATGGGGCAGCTCCTATAATTCACCCCTCCACTTT
CDR3 protein: CASRWGSSYNSPLHF

D gene: -
J gene: TRBJ1-1
clone size: -
V gene: TRBV5-1
CDR3 DNA: TGCGCCAGCAGCTATGGACAGCCCAACACTGAAGCTTTCTTT
CDR3 protein: CASSYGQPNTEAFF

D gene: -
J gene: TRBJ1-3
clone size: -
V gene: TRBV10-3
CDR3 DNA: TGTGCCACCCCAGGGGTTGGAAACACCATATATTTT
CDR3 protein: CATPGVGNTIYF

D gene: -
J gene: TRBJ2-7
clone size: once
V gene: TRBV3-1/TRBV3-2
CDR3 DNA: TGTGCCAGCTCTCTAACGATCCACGAGCAGTACTTC
CDR3 protein: CASSLTIHEQYF

D gene: TRBD1
J gene: TRBJ2-7
clone size: -
V gene: TRBV4-1
CDR3 DNA: TGCGCCAGCAGCCAAGAGGGGACAGGGGTCTACGAGCAGTACTTC
CDR3 protein: CASSQEGTGVYEQYF

D gene: -
J gene: TRBJ2-2
clone size: -
V gene: TRBV6-5
CDR3 DNA: TGTGCCAGCAGAACGGACATCATGGGCGGGGAGCTGTTTTTT
CDR3 protein: CASRTDIMGGELFF

D gene: -
J gene: TRBJ1-1
clone size: -
V gene: TRBV2
CDR3 DNA: TGTGCCAGCCACGCAGAAGTTAACACTGAAGCTTTCTTT
CDR3 protein: CASHAEVNTEAFF

D gene: TRBD1
J gene: TRBJ2-7
clone size: -
V gene: TRBV29-1
CDR3 DNA: TGCAGCGTCCTCGGACAGGGGGCCTTCAACTACTACGAGCAGTACTTC
CDR3 protein: CSVLGQGAFNYYEQYF

D gene: TRBD2
J gene: TRBJ2-5
clone size: -
V gene: TRBV6-5
CDR3 DNA: TGTGCCAGCAGTCCCCTCGGGGGGGAAGAGACCCAGTACTTC
CDR3 protein: CASSPLGGEETQYF

D gene: -
J gene: TRBJ2-5
clone size: -
V gene: TRBV25-1
CDR3 DNA: TGTGCCAGCGGAACAGTGGCCAACGTGGAGACCCAGTACTTC
CDR3 protein: CASGTVANVETQYF

D gene: TRBD1
J gene: TRBJ2-7
clone size: -
V gene: TRBV19
CDR3 DNA: TGTGCCAGTAGTGCGGCCGGGACAGGCTACGAGCAGTACTTC
CDR3 protein: CASSAAGTGYEQYF

D gene: -
J gene: TRBJ1-3
clone size: many
V gene: TRBV28
CDR3 DNA: TGTGCCTCCAAGAGCGGGGGGTCCTCTGGAAACACCATATATTTT
CDR3 protein: CASKSGGSSGNTIYF

D gene: -
J gene: TRBJ1-1
clone size: few
V gene: TRBV7-8
CDR3 DNA: TGTGCCAGCATCCCCGGGACACTAAACACTGAAGCTTTCTTT
CDR3 protein: CASIPGTLNTEAFF

D gene: TRBD1
J gene: TRBJ2-7
clone size: -
V gene: TRBV18
CDR3 DNA: TGTGCCAGCTCACCGACCGGGACAGGCCTCACCTACGAGCAGTACTTC
CDR3 protein: CASSPTGTGLTYEQYF

D gene: -
J gene: TRBJ2-5
clone size: -
V gene: TRBV5-6
CDR3 DNA: TGTGCCAGCAGCTTGGCGCCTCGTACGAGTTGGCAAGAGACCCAGTACTTC
CDR3 protein: CASSLAPRTSWQETQYF

D gene: -
J gene: TRBJ2-5
clone size: -
V gene: TRBV3-1/TRBV3-2
CDR3 DNA: TGTGCCTCACGGATGGCGGGGCAAGAGACCCAGTACTTC
CDR3 protein: CASRMAGQETQYF

D gene: -
J gene: TRBJ1-3
clone size: -
V gene: TRBV6-5
CDR3 DNA: TGTGCCAGCATTAGCTCTGGAAACACCATATATTTT
CDR3 protein: CASISSGNTIYF

D gene: TRBD2
J gene: TRBJ2-1
clone size: -
V gene: TRBV3-1/TRBV3-2
CDR3 DNA: TGTGCCAGCAGCCAAGATGGGACTAGCGCCAATGAGCAGTTCTTC
CDR3 protein: CASSQDGTSANEQFF

D gene: TRBD2
J gene: TRBJ2-3
clone size: -
V gene: TRBV5-6
CDR3 DNA: TGTGCCAGCAGCCCGACTAGCGGACTCACAGATACGCAGTATTTT
CDR3 protein: CASSPTSGLTDTQYF

D gene: -
J gene: TRBJ2-5
clone size: -
V gene: TRBV18
CDR3 DNA: TGTGCCAGCTCACCGTCCTCCCAAGAGACCCAGTACTTC
CDR3 protein: CASSPSSQETQYF

D gene: TRBD1
J gene: TRBJ1-6
clone size: -
V gene: TRBV15
CDR3 DNA: TGTGCCACCAGCATAGGACAGGGGTATTCACCCCTCCACTTT
CDR3 protein: CATSIGQGYSPLHF

D gene: TRBD2
J gene: TRBJ2-7
clone size: -
V gene: TRBV7-9
CDR3 DNA: TGTGCCAGCAGCCCCGGGGGGGCGGGTCCCTACGAGCAGTACTTC
CDR3 protein: CASSPGGAGPYEQYF

D gene: -
J gene: TRBJ2-3
clone size: -
V gene: TRBV7-2
CDR3 DNA: TGTGCCAACAACCCTTCAGGCACAGATACGCAGTATTTT
CDR3 protein: CANNPSGTDTQYF

D gene: -
J gene: TRBJ1-3
clone size: -
V gene: TRBV15
CDR3 DNA: TGTGCCACCAGCAGAGATAGAGGCAGTGGAAACACCATATATTTT
CDR3 protein: CATSRDRGSGNTIYF

D gene: -
J gene: TRBJ1-1
clone size: few
V gene: TRBV6-4
CDR3 DNA: TGTGCCAGCAGTGTTTCAGGGCGGGGTGAAGCTTTCTTT
CDR3 protein: CASSVSGRGEAFF

D gene: -
J gene: TRBJ2-2
clone size: -
V gene: TRBV5-8
CDR3 DNA: TGTGCCAGCAGCTTAGAGTGGGGCGGCGGGGAGCTGTTTTTT
CDR3 protein: CASSLEWGGGELFF

D gene: -
J gene: TRBJ1-2
clone size: -
V gene: TRBV7-9
CDR3 DNA: TGTGCCAGCAGCTTAGATGGGGGAGGCGGCCCGCGGGGCTATGGCTACACCTTC
CDR3 protein: CASSLDGGGGPRGYGYTF

D gene: -
J gene: TRBJ2-5
clone size: -
V gene: TRBV2
CDR3 DNA: TGTGCCAGCAGTGACAGTCAAGAGACCCAGTACTTC
CDR3 protein: CASSDSQETQYF

D gene: -
J gene: TRBJ1-2
clone size: -
V gene: TRBV19
CDR3 DNA: TGTGCCAGTAGTTCGGTAGAACTTATCGGGTATGGCTACACCTTC
CDR3 protein: CASSSVELIGYGYTF

D gene: -
J gene: TRBJ2-5
clone size: few
V gene: TRBV9
CDR3 DNA: TGTGCCAGCAGCGTAGCCCCGGGGGAGACCCAGTACTTC
CDR3 protein: CASSVAPGETQYF

D gene: -
J gene: TRBJ1-4
clone size: -
V gene: TRBV29-1
CDR3 DNA: TGCAGCGCAACCGGGGGTAATGAAAAACTGTTTTTT
CDR3 protein: CSATGGNEKLFF

D gene: TRBD2
J gene: TRBJ2-1
clone size: -
V gene: TRBV6-5
CDR3 DNA: TGTGCCAGCAGTTTCAGAGCGGGAGGGGGGGGTGAGCAGTTCTTC
CDR3 protein: CASSFRAGGGGEQFF

D gene: -
J gene: TRBJ2-1
clone size: -
V gene: TRBV28
CDR3 DNA: TGTGCCAGCAGTTTACCATGGGGTGCGTCAGGGTCCAAGCAGTTCTTC
CDR3 protein: CASSLPWGASGSKQFF

D gene: TRBD1
J gene: TRBJ2-4
clone size: -
V gene: TRBV6-5
CDR3 DNA: TGTGCCGTAACAGGGGTAGGCAAAAACATTCAGTACTTC
CDR3 protein: CAVTGVGKNIQYF

D gene: TRBD1
J gene: TRBJ1-5
clone size: -
V gene: TRBV5-4
CDR3 DNA: TGTGCCAGCAGCCGGGACAGGCATGAGATCCAGCCCCAGCATTTT
CDR3 protein: CASSRDRHEIQPQHF

D gene: -
J gene: TRBJ1-1
clone size: -
V gene: TRBV20-1
CDR3 DNA: TGCGGCCTCAGTCAAAGAGCTTTCTTT
CDR3 protein: CGLSQRAFF

D gene: -
J gene: TRBJ1-3
clone size: -
V gene: TRBV30
CDR3 DNA: TGTGCCTGGACCAGGGCTGGGGGGACTGGAAACACCATATATTTT
CDR3 protein: CAWTRAGGTGNTIYF

D gene: TRBD2
J gene: TRBJ2-7
clone size: -
V gene: TRBV28
CDR3 DNA: TGTGCCAGCAGATTTCCGGGAGGCTACGAGCAGTACTTC
CDR3 protein: CASRFPGGYEQYF

D gene: -
J gene: TRBJ2-1
clone size: -
V gene: TRBV5-1
CDR3 DNA: TGCGCCAGCAGTAGCGGAACCCACAATGAGCAGTTCTTC
CDR3 protein: CASSSGTHNEQFF

D gene: TRBD2
J gene: TRBJ2-1
clone size: -
V gene: TRBV2
CDR3 DNA: TGTGCCAGCAGGTCCCGGACTAGCGGGAGTTACAATGAGCAGTTCTTC
CDR3 protein: CASRSRTSGSYNEQFF

D gene: TRBD1
J gene: TRBJ1-3
clone size: few
V gene: TRBV24-1
CDR3 DNA: TGTGCCACCAGTGTTCGAGGACAGGTTAGAAACACCATATATTTT
CDR3 protein: CATSVRGQVRNTIYF

D gene: TRBD1
J gene: TRBJ1-6
clone size: -
V gene: TRBV2
CDR3 DNA: TGTGCCAGCAGGGCCGCAGGGGGCGGTGATTCACCCCTCCACTTT
CDR3 protein: CASRAAGGGDSPLHF

D gene: TRBD2
J gene: TRBJ2-1
clone size: -
V gene: TRBV4-1
CDR3 DNA: TGCGCCAGCAGCCAGGGAGGGTACAGGAGGGTTTACAATGAGCAGTTCTTC
CDR3 protein: CASSQGGYRRVYNEQFF

D gene: TRBD2
J gene: TRBJ2-5
clone size: -
V gene: TRBV29-1
CDR3 DNA: TGCAGCGTTGGGGGGCCGATAGCGGGAGGGCAAGAGACCCAGTACTTC
CDR3 protein: CSVGGPIAGGQETQYF

D gene: TRBD2
J gene: TRBJ2-7
clone size: -
V gene: TRBV3-1/TRBV3-2
CDR3 DNA: TGTGCCAGCAGCCAAGGTGTCGTAGCGGGGGAGCAGTACTTC
CDR3 protein: CASSQGVVAGEQYF

D gene: -
J gene: TRBJ1-1
clone size: -
V gene: TRBV21-1
CDR3 DNA: TGTGCCAGCAGCAAAGAGGACAGGCCGGACATGAACACTGAAGCTTTCTTT
CDR3 protein: CASSKEDRPDMNTEAFF

D gene: TRBD1
J gene: TRBJ2-3
clone size: -
V gene: TRBV2
CDR3 DNA: TGTGCCAGCAGGAGAGGACAGGCAGGAGATACGCAGTATTTT
CDR3 protein: CASRRGQAGDTQYF

D gene: -
J gene: TRBJ2-3
clone size: -
V gene: TRBV5-1
CDR3 DNA: TGCGCCAGCAGATCCCCTCGCACAGATACGCAGTATTTT
CDR3 protein: CASRSPRTDTQYF

D gene: -
J gene: TRBJ1-2
clone size: once
V gene: TRBV5-1
CDR3 DNA: TGCGCCAGCAGCTTGCTCGTTGGCGGAACCTATGGCTACACCTTC
CDR3 protein: CASSLLVGGTYGYTF

D gene: -
J gene: TRBJ2-3
clone size: -
V gene: TRBV12-3/TRBV12-4
CDR3 DNA: TGTGCCAGCAGTTTAGCGGAGATCGATACGCAGTATTTT
CDR3 protein: CASSLAEIDTQYF

D gene: -
J gene: TRBJ1-1
clone size: once
V gene: TRBV9
CDR3 DNA: TGTGCCAGCAGCGTAACAACCAACACTGAAGCTTTCTTT
CDR3 protein: CASSVTTNTEAFF